Below are 5 T cell receptor beta chains sequenced from a single sample in a study of T cells in Graves' hyperthyroidism and ophthalmopathy. Amplified TCR beta CDR3 regions came from RNA transcripts. During a first-round RT-PCR of the TCR CDR3, the HTBI primer set was used. TCRdb re-derived calls from the multiplex PCR reads in MiXCR, one entry per CDR3 protein. The sample records approximately 400,000 distinct CDR3 sequences, more than 12% being singletons. Sequencing was performed on blood. These receptors all come from a woman between 25 and 40 years old with Graves' ophthalmopathy.

There are many counts of this clonotype. This chain links TRBV11-2 with TRBJ2-7, with 7 bases aligning to TRBD1. The CDR3 spans 16 residues. V trimming: 2 bases; J trimming: 2 bases; junction bases outside the gene matches: 9. Germline V gives CDR1 SGHAT, CDR2 FQNNGV. CDR3 protein: CASSLPRTGGTYEQYF. The CDR3 nucleotides read TGTGCCAGCAGCTTACCCCGGACAGGTGGGACCTACGAGCAGTACTTC.

The J gene is TRBJ2-2, the V gene TRBV6-1; a possible D gene is TRBD1 (5 bases). This CDR3 contains 15 residues. V lost 6 bases and J lost 6, with 17 bases in between. Germline V gene lookup returns CDR1 MNHNS and CDR2 SASEGT. The DNA for the CDR3 is TGTGCCAGCAGCCGAAGGACATTGGGTCCCGGGGAGCTGTTTTTT. This encodes CASSRRTLGPGELFF.

This clonotype was seen at least ten times. The V gene is TRBV30, the J gene TRBJ1-5; D gene ambiguous. Trimming shortened V by 1 base and J by 5 bases, and 9 bases separated the two germline ends. CDR1 GTSNPN and CDR2 SVGIG come from the germline V gene (reference sequence). This CDR3 is 13 amino acids long. The CDR3 bases are TGTGCCTGGAGTGGAGGTAGAGATCAGCCCCAGCATTTT. Encoded protein: CAWSGGRDQPQHF. The full variable domain, completed using reference TRBV30 and TRBJ1-5, is SQTIHQWPATLVQPVGSPLSLECTVEGTSNPNLYWYRQAAGRGLQLLFYSVGIGQISSEVPQNLSASRPQDRQFILSSKKLLLSDSGFYLCAWSGGRDQPQHFGDGTRLSIL.

In this sample, this clonotype turned up a few times. The chain combines TRBV7-9 with TRBJ1-2, with 8 nucleotides matching TRBD1. J lost 7 bases, V lost 8 bases, and 6 bases had no gene match. CDR1 SEHNR and CDR2 FQNEAQ come from the germline V gene (reference sequence). The CDR3 runs 12 residues. The CDR3 is CASVQGAAGYTF. CDR3 bases: TGTGCCAGCGTTCAGGGGGCGGCTGGCTACACCTTC.

This clonotype was seen at least ten times. The chain carries TRBV11-2 and TRBJ1-2; D is possibly TRBD1 (5 bases). V lost 5 bases, J lost 4 bases, and 17 bases lay in between. This CDR3 is 15 amino acids long. Germline V gene lookup returns CDR1 SGHAT and CDR2 FQNNGV. The CDR3 nucleotides read TGTGCCAGCAGCGGACCAAAGACAGACCTCTATGGCTACACCTTC. Its translation is CASSGPKTDLYGYTF.